The 4 T cell receptor beta chains below were found in one sample sequenced in a study of cytomegalovirus exposure and HLA in healthy donors. The PCR employed 60 Vbeta primers together with 13 Jbeta primers. Assay used: immunoSEQ multiplex PCR; TCRdb lists only in-frame clones, some missing. The table records approximately 150,000 clones, 72% of them present only once. Sequences were obtained from PBMCs. These receptors were taken from a man in his forties or fifties in good health and CMV-seronegative.

CDR3 sequence reads: CASSNGPGNEQYF. CDR3 bases: TGTGCCAGTAGTAACGGACCCGGGAACGAGCAGTACTTC. The chain employs TRBV19 and TRBJ2-7, with D possibly matching TRBD2 (5 bases). The CDR3 length is 13 residues. Looked up from germline, CDR1 is LNHDA and CDR2 is SQIVND (reference sequence). The ends were cut back, 4 bases at V and 5 bases at J, with 12 bases in the middle.

The chain employs TRBV30 and TRBJ1-6; the match to TRBD1 covers 7 bases. The J segment lost 3 bases and the V segment lost 2 bases, leaving 4 bases of the junction unmatched. The CDR3 totals 15 residues. Looked up from germline, CDR1 is GTSNPN and CDR2 is SVGIG (reference sequence). CDR3 sequence reads: CAWSPGQHYNSPLHF. The CDR3 DNA reads TGTGCCTGGAGTCCGGGACAGCACTATAATTCACCCCTCCACTTT.

This clone was seen only once. The V gene is TRBV4-1, the J gene TRBJ2-6, with TRBD1 matching over 8 bases. Germline V gene sequence: CDR1 MGHRA, CDR2 YSYEKL. Trimming removed 4 bases from V and 2 bases from J; junction bases left unmatched: 13. The CDR3 covers 19 residues. CDR3 DNA: TGCGCCAGCAGCCCGAGGCTGGGGCAGGGGGCACCTGGGGCCAACGTCCTGACTTTC. Translated: CASSPRLGQGAPGANVLTF.

V and J are TRBV5-1 and TRBJ2-2; D possibly corresponds to TRBD1 (6 bases). The CDR3 consists of 16 residues. Trimming shortened V by 2 bases and J by 0 bases, and 11 bases separated the two germline ends. Germline CDR1 and CDR2: SGHRS and YFSETQ. The CDR3: CASSFTQGSNTGELFF. The CDR3 nucleotides read TGCGCCAGCAGCTTTACACAGGGTTCGAACACCGGGGAGCTGTTTTTT.